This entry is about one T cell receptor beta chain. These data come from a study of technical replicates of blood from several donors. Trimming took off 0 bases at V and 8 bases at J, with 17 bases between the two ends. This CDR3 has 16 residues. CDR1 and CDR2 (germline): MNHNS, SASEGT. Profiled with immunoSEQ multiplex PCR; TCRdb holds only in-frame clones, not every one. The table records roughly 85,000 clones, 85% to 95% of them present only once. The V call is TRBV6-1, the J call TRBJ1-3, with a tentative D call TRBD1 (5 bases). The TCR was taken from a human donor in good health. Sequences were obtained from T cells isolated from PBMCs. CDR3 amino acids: CASSEATGRLGDTIYF. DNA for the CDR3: TGTGCCAGCAGTGAAGCTACGGGGAGGTTGGGGGACACCATATATTTT.